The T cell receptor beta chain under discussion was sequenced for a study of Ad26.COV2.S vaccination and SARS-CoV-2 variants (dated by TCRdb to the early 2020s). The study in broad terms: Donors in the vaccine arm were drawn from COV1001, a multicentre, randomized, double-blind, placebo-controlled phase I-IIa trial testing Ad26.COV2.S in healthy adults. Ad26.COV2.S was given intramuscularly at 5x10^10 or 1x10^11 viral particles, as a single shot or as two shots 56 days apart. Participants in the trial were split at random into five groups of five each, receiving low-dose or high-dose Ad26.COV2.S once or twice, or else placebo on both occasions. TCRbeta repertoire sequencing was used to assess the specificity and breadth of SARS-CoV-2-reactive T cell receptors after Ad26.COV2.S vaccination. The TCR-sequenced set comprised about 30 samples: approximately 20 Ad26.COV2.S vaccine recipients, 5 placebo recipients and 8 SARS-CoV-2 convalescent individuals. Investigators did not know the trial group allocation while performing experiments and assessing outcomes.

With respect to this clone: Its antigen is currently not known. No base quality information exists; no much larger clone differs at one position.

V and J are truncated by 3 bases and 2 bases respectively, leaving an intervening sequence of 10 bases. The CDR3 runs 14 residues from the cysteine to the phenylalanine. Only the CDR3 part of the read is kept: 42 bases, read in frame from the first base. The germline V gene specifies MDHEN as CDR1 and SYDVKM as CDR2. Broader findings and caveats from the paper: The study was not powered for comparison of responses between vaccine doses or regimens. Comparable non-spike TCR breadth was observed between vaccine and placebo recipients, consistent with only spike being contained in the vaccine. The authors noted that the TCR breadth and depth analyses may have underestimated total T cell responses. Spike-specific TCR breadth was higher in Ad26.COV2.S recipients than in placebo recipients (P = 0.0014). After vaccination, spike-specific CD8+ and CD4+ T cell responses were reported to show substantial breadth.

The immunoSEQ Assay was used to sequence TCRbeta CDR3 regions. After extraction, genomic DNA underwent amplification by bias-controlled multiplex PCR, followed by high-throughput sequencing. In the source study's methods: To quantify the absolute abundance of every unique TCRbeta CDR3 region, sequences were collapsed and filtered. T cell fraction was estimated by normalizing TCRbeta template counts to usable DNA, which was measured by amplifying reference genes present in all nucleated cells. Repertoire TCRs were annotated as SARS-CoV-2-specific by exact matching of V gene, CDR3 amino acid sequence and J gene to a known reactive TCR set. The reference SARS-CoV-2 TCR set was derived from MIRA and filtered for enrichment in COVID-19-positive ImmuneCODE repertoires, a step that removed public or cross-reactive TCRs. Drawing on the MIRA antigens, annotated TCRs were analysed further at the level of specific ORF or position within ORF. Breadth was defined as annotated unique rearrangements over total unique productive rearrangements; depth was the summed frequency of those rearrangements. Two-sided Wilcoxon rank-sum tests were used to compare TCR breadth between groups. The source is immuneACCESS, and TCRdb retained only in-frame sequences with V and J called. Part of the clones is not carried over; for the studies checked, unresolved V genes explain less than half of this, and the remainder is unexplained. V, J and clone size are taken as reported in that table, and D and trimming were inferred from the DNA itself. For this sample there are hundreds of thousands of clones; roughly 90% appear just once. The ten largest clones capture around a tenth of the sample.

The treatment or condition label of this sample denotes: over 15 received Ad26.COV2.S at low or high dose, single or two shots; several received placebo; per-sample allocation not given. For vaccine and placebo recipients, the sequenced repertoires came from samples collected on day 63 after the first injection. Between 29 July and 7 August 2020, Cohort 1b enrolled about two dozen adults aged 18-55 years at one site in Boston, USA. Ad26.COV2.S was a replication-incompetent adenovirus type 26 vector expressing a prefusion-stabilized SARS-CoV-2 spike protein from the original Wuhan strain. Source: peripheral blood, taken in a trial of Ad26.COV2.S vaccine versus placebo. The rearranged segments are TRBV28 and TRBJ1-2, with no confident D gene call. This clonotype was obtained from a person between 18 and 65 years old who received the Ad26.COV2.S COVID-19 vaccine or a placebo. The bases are TGTGCCAGCAGTTTTCTGGGCATGAACTATGGCTACACCTTC. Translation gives CASSFLGMNYGYTF.